This TCR beta chain was identified in a study of T cell responses to AZD1222 COVID-19 vaccine. Study-wide points: Spike-spanning, vaccine-associated CD4 TCRs were dominant at 160-218 and 743-854. White British donors predominated, females outnumbered males, and clonal diversity was possibly underestimated. Baseline seropositivity characterized only a handful of AZD1222 recipients.

The assay was immunoSEQ multiplex PCR, and TCRdb's table has in-frame clones only and misses some. There are around 90,000 clones in the sample; more than 75% occur only once, and 5.2% lies in the top ten. Notes on this clone: No antigen is known for it.

The germline V gene has CDR1 LNHDA and CDR2 SQIVND (reference sequence). This CDR3 contains 14 residues. V was pared by 6 bases and J by 5 bases, with 8 bases of the junction left unmatched. The chain combines TRBV19 with TRBJ1-1; 8 bases fit TRBD1. This TCR was recovered from an adult in good health. The sequencing here drew on peripheral blood, taken on day 0 of MenACWY control vaccination. CDR3 coding DNA: TGTGCCAGTAGATGGCAGGGGGCCCGGACTGAAGCTTTCTTT. It yields the protein CASRWQGARTEAFF.